These 27 T cell receptor beta chains were sequenced from one sample in a study of T cells in Graves' hyperthyroidism and ophthalmopathy. From RNA transcripts, TCR beta CDR3 regions were amplified. Using the HTBI primer set, a first-round RT-PCR was run on the TCR CDR3. TCRdb reprocessed the multiplex PCR reads via MiXCR and lists one record per CDR3 protein. The profile covers 650,000 to 800,000 distinct CDR3 sequences, with less than 45% appearing a single time and approximately 6.8% taken by the ten largest. Sequenced input: peripheral blood or thyroid tissue (not recorded which). Every receptor here comes from an adult man with Graves' disease, either hyperthyroidism or ophthalmopathy (not recorded which).

The chain carries TRBV9 and TRBJ1-4, with unresolved D. Per the germline V gene, CDR1 is SGDLS and CDR2 is YYNGEE. The V gene lost 8 bases and the J gene lost 3 bases, with 14 bases spanning the gap. This CDR3 contains 14 residues. CDR3: CASPNSAANEKLFF. The CDR3 coding sequence is TGTGCCAGTCCTAATTCCGCAGCTAATGAAAAACTGTTTTTT.

The chain links TRBV29-1 to TRBJ1-3, with D maybe TRBD1 (6 bases). The germline gives CDR1 SQVTM, CDR2 ANQGSEA. The CDR3 totals 11 residues. V shed 7 bases and J shed 4 bases, with 8 bases lying between them. CDR3 sequence (DNA): TGCAGCGCCCAGGGGGGAAACACCATATATTTT. It specifies CSAQGGNTIYF.

A word on this clonotype: One end of the junction varies from germline; a read error may be responsible. The V call is TRBV10-2, the J call TRBJ2-5, with TRBD1 matching over 9 bases. Germline values: CDR1 WSHSY, CDR2 SAAADI. The CDR3 covers 14 residues. The CDR3 sequence is CASSPTGGKETQYF. Written as DNA, the CDR3 is TGTGCCAGCAGTCCCACAGGGGGCAAAGAGACCCAGTACTTC.

This clonotype has at least ten counts. The chain links TRBV20-1 to TRBJ2-7, with 10 bases lining up with TRBD1. This CDR3 region has 13 residues. The V gene's germline CDR1 is DFQATT and CDR2 SNEGSKA (reference sequence). The V gene end was trimmed by 3 bases and the J gene end by 1 base; junction bases not matched to a gene: 0. In nucleotides, the CDR3 is TGCAGTGCTAGGGGACAGGGGTCCTACGAGCAGTACTTC. It translates to CSARGQGSYEQYF.

About this clonotype itself: A much larger clone lies a single base off, so this may be a read error. The chain couples TRBV7-2 to TRBJ1-6, with D maybe TRBD1 (5 bases). The germline V and J ends were trimmed by 4 bases and 10 bases, with 17 bases remaining between them. Germline V gene sequence: CDR1 SGHTA, CDR2 FQGNSA. The CDR3 has 15 residues. The CDR3: CASSSTYGAESPLHF. Here the CDR3 DNA reads TGTGCCAGCAGCTCTACCTACGGGGCGGAATCACCCCTCCACTTT. The full variable domain, its missing parts supplied by reference TRBV7-2 and TRBJ1-6, is GAGVSQSPSNKVTEKGKDVELRCDPISGHTALYWYRQSLGQGLEFLIYFQGNSAPDKSGLPSDRFSAERTGGSVSTLTIQRTQQEDSAVYLCASSSTYGAESPLHFGNGTRLTVT.

The table lists this clonotype with many counts. The chain recombines TRBV24-1 with TRBJ1-2; unclear D gene. Between the trimmed V and J ends, which lost 2 bases and 4 bases, there was a span of 4 bases. Germline lookup yields CDR1 KGHDR and CDR2 SFDVKD. The CDR3 spans 12 residues. This chain's CDR3 is CATSDSVYGYTF. Here the CDR3 DNA reads TGTGCCACCAGTGATTCCGTCTATGGCTACACCTTC.

The V call is TRBV19, the J call TRBJ1-4; D unclear. Germline V lookup: CDR1 LNHDA, CDR2 SQIVND (reference sequence). The length of the CDR3 is 13 residues. Between the trimmed V and J ends, which lost 10 bases and 3 bases, there was a span of 12 bases. The CDR3 spells CATQDGPNEKLFF. The CDR3 DNA sequence: TGTGCCACCCAGGACGGTCCTAATGAAAAACTGTTTTTT.

J is TRBJ1-6 and V is TRBV24-1, with D possibly being TRBD1 (6 bases). Germline V gene sequence: CDR1 KGHDR, CDR2 SFDVKD. V was shortened by 7 bases and J by 7 bases, with 13 bases between the two germline ends. The CDR3 loop spans 14 amino acids. The CDR3: CATSRPGDNSPLHF. DNA of the CDR3: TGTGCCACCAGCAGACCAGGGGACAATTCACCCCTCCACTTT.

Of note for this clonotype: One end of the junction does not line up with germline, which may come from a read error. The chain employs TRBV29-1 and TRBJ1-6, with D perhaps matching TRBD1 (6 bases). Germline assignment: CDR1 SQVTM and CDR2 ANQGSEA. This CDR3 spans 15 amino acids. The CDR3 region has the DNA TGCAGCGTTAAAGAGGACAGTTCCTATAATTCACCCCTCCACTTT. Its protein product is CSVKEDSSYNSPLHF. Together with reference TRBV29-1 and TRBJ1-6, the CDR3 gives the full variable domain: SAVISQKPSRDICQRGTSLTIQCQVDSQVTMMFWYRQQPGQSLTLIATANQGSEATYESGFVIDKFPISRPNLTFSTLTVSNMSPEDSSIYLCSVKEDSSYNSPLHFGNGTRLTVT.

As to this clonotype: Given a much more abundant clone one base away, this may be a read error. This chain connects TRBV2 to TRBJ1-5, with unresolved D. The germline V gene encodes CDR1 SNHLY and CDR2 FYNNEI. The CDR3 contains 14 residues. Trimming stripped 1 base from V and 3 bases from J, with 7 bases between. The chain's CDR3 is CASSEDSDNQPQHF. CDR3 nucleotides: TGTGCCAGCAGTGAAGACAGTGACAATCAGCCCCAGCATTTT.

The chain uses TRBV19 and TRBJ1-6; D gene unclear. CDR1 is LNHDA, CDR2 SQIVND, per germline (reference sequence). The CDR3 loop spans 15 amino acids. V lost 6 bases and J lost 0, with 9 bases in between. The CDR3 bases are TGTGCCAGTAGGGAATTAGGCTCCTATAATTCACCCCTCCACTTT. This translates into CASRELGSYNSPLHF.

The genes are TRBV10-3 and TRBJ2-7; maybe TRBD2 (5 bases). The germline V gene encodes CDR1 ENHRY and CDR2 SYGVKD. The CDR3 contains 13 residues. Trimming took off 2 bases at V and 3 bases at J, with 8 bases between the two ends. The CDR3 is CAISEEGGYEQYF. The CDR3 DNA is TGTGCCATCAGTGAGGAGGGTGGCTACGAGCAGTACTTC.

In its sample, this clonotype was seen a few times. This sequence joins TRBV7-8 and TRBJ1-2, with 7 bases fitting TRBD1. CDR3 length equals 17 residues. After removal of 0 bases from V and 1 base from J, the junction contained 8 bases not matched to a gene. Germline V gene data show CDR1 as SGHVS and CDR2 as FQNEAQ. CDR3 in DNA: TGTGCCAGCAGCTTAGCGACAAGGGGGCAGTATAACTATGGCTACACCTTC. Translating it yields CASSLATRGQYNYGYTF.

In this sample, this clonotype turned up a few times. The chain recombines TRBV13 with TRBJ2-5; D not certain. The V gene's germline CDR1 is PRHDT and CDR2 FYEKMQ (reference sequence). V was pared by 2 bases and J by 5 bases, with 18 bases between. This CDR3 has 16 residues. CDR3 residues: CASSLWSRQPGETQYF. As DNA, the CDR3 is TGTGCCAGCAGCTTATGGTCCCGCCAGCCTGGGGAGACCCAGTACTTC.

V gene TRBV2 combines with J gene TRBJ1-3; D possibly corresponds to TRBD1 (5 bases). Germline CDR1 is SNHLY and CDR2 is FYNNEI. CDR3 length: 15 amino acids. Trimming cost V 7 bases and J 6 bases, with 19 bases left between them. The DNA of the CDR3 is TGTGCCAGCATGGAAGGGCCTAGCGGGGCAAACACCATATATTTT. Protein: CASMEGPSGANTIYF.

The V and J genes are TRBV10-3 and TRBJ2-1; no clear D gene. V dropped 4 bases and J dropped 3 bases, with 7 bases sitting between them. The CDR3 length is 13 residues. Germline V gene sequence: CDR1 ENHRY, CDR2 SYGVKD. The CDR3 coding sequence is TGTGCCATCAGTGTTGGGCTCTACAATGAGCAGTTCTTC. This encodes CAISVGLYNEQFF.

This clonotype was picked up many times. The gene calls are TRBV2 and TRBJ1-1; no clear D. Germline CDR1 reads SNHLY; CDR2 reads FYNNEI. Trimming removed 3 bases from V and 5 bases from J, with 10 bases in between. The CDR3 loop spans 13 amino acids. The CDR3 region has the DNA TGTGCCAGCAGTGACTGGAGGGAGACTGAAGCTTTCTTT. Residues: CASSDWRETEAFF. Using reference TRBV2 and TRBJ1-1 for the parts outside the CDR3, the full variable domain is EPEVTQTPSHQVTQMGQEVILRCVPISNHLYFYWYRQILGQKVEFLVSFYNNEISEKSEIFDDQFSVERPDGSNFTLKIRSTKLEDSAMYFCASSDWRETEAFFGQGTRLTVV.

This clonotype was counted a single time. It may be a read error: a sequence one base away is much more abundant. The V and J genes are TRBV20-1 and TRBJ1-1, with D uncertain. V dropped 3 bases and J dropped 4 bases, with 12 bases sitting between them. CDR3 size: 13 residues. The germline gives CDR1 DFQATT, CDR2 SNEGSKA (reference sequence). The CDR3 region has the DNA TGCAGTGCTAGGGCAGTTGGGTTCACTGAAGCTTTCTTT. This codes for CSARAVGFTEAFF.

The chain links TRBV5-1 to TRBJ2-7; possible D gene TRBD2, 6 bases. The CDR3 runs 13 residues. CDR1 is SGHRS and CDR2 is YFSETQ in the germline V gene. V lost 4 bases to trimming and J lost 2 bases, with 10 bases between them. The CDR3 reads CASSGGSPYEQYF. DNA of the CDR3: TGCGCCAGCAGCGGAGGGAGCCCCTACGAGCAGTACTTC.

This chain uses TRBV20-1 with TRBJ2-5; unclear D gene. The CDR3 sequence is 10 residues long. Germline CDR1 is DFQATT and CDR2 is SNEGSKA (reference sequence). V gave up 5 bases and J gave up 5 bases, with 6 bases separating them. The CDR3 coding sequence is TGCAGTGCTCTCAGGGAGACCCAGTACTTC. This encodes CSALRETQYF.

The table lists this clonotype with a count of one. The chain employs TRBV6-1 and TRBJ1-6; TRBD1 agrees at 9 bases. This CDR3 is 13 amino acids long. Germline V lookup: CDR1 MNHNS, CDR2 SASEGT. V lost 8 bases, J lost 8 bases, and 4 bases stayed unmatched. CDR3: CASGQGPDSPLHF. Written as DNA, the CDR3 is TGTGCCAGCGGACAGGGGCCCGATTCACCCCTCCACTTT.

This sequence joins TRBV19 and TRBJ1-1; 9 bases are shared with TRBD1. CDR3 length equals 14 residues. J was trimmed by 4 bases and V by 4 bases; bases with no gene match: 4. Germline lookup yields CDR1 LNHDA and CDR2 SQIVND (reference sequence). Here the CDR3 reads CASSTGTGFTEAFF. CDR3 bases: TGTGCCAGTAGTACGGGGACAGGGTTCACTGAAGCTTTCTTT.

In this sample, this clonotype turned up a few times. The V and J genes are TRBV7-8 and TRBJ2-7, with 12 bases fitting TRBD2. This CDR3 comprises 17 residues. CDR1 SGHVS and CDR2 FQNEAQ come from the germline V gene. J lost 3 bases, V lost 2 bases, and 8 bases had no gene match. CDR3 in DNA: TGTGCCAGCAGCTTACAACCCCGGACTAGCGGGAACTACGAGCAGTACTTC. It is translated as CASSLQPRTSGNYEQYF.

This clonotype turned up a few times. Here the CDR3 reads CSLGQSTEAFF. The CDR3 DNA is TGCAGCTTGGGACAGAGCACTGAAGCTTTCTTT. The chain links TRBV29-1 to TRBJ1-1; 7 positions match TRBD1. The CDR3 has 11 residues. From germline, CDR1 is SQVTM and CDR2 ANQGSEA. V shed 8 bases and J 4 bases; nucleotides not matched to a gene: 4.

This clonotype has at least ten counts. V usage is TRBV29-1 and J usage is TRBJ1-2; tentative D call: TRBD1 (6 bases). Germline V lookup: CDR1 SQVTM, CDR2 ANQGSEA. This CDR3 spans 12 amino acids. Trimming took off 7 bases at V and 0 bases at J, with 9 bases between the two ends. The chain's CDR3 is CSATGTNYGYTF. CDR3 sequence (DNA): TGCAGCGCAACAGGGACTAACTATGGCTACACCTTC.

This clonotype was counted at least ten times. The chain links TRBV7-9 to TRBJ1-1; no definite D call. The germline gives CDR1 SEHNR, CDR2 FQNEAQ (reference sequence). This CDR3 has 13 amino acids. V lost 6 bases, J lost 0 bases, and 8 bases lay in between. CDR3 region: CASRGRVNTEAFF. CDR3 sequence (DNA): TGTGCCAGCAGGGGCCGAGTGAACACTGAAGCTTTCTTT.

The chain is built from TRBV7-8 and TRBJ2-7; perhaps TRBD1 as D (6 bases). Between the trimmed V and J ends, which lost 3 bases and 4 bases, there was a span of 19 bases. Germline V gene lookup returns CDR1 SGHVS and CDR2 FQNEAQ. The CDR3 spans 16 residues. The CDR3 is CASSLSDGGLMYEQYF. The CDR3 DNA sequence: TGTGCCAGCAGCTTGTCGGATGGGGGCCTGATGTACGAGCAGTACTTC. The variable domain in full, completed from reference TRBV7-8 and TRBJ2-7, reads GAGVSQSPRYKVAKRGQDVALRCDPISGHVSLFWYQQALGQGPEFLTYFQNEAQLDKSGLPSDRFFAERPEGSVSTLKIQRTQQEDSAVYLCASSLSDGGLMYEQYFGPGTRLTVT.